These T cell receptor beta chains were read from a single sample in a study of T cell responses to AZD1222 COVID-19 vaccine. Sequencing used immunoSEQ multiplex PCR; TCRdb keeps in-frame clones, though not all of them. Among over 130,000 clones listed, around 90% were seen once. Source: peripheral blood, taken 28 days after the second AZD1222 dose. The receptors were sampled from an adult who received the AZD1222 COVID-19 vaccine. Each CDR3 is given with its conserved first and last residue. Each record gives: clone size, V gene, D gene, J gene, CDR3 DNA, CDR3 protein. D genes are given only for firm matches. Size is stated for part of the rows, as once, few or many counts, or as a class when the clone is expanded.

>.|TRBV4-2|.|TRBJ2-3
TGTGCCAGCCGGTCGGGGGACAGACGAACTAGCACAGATACGCAGTATTTT
CASRSGDRRTSTDTQYF
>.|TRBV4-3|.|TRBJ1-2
TGCGCCAGCAGCCAAGGCAGTTACCCTCCAGGCTACACCTTC
CASSQGSYPPGYTF
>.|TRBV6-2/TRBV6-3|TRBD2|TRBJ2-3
TGTGCCAGCAGTTACCGGGGGGGCGGCACAGATACGCAGTATTTT
CASSYRGGGTDTQYF
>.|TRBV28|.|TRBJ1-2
TGTGCCAGCAGTTTTGGGGCTAACTATGGCTACACCTTC
CASSFGANYGYTF
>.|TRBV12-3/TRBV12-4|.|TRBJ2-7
TGTGCCAGCAATACCGGGACAAATTACGAGCAGTACTTC
CASNTGTNYEQYF
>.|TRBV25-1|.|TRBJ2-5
TGTGCCAGCAGTGTTGGGACGGGATTCCAAGAGACCCAGTACTTC
CASSVGTGFQETQYF
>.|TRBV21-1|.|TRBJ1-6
TGTGCCAGCACCCAACAGGCCGGGACAGTTTTTTTGGTGCGTAATTCACCCCTCCACTTT
CASTQQAGTVFLVRNSPLHF
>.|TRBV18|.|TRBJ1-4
TGTGCCAGCTCACTTCCGAGGGCAACTAATGAAAAACTGTTTTTT
CASSLPRATNEKLFF
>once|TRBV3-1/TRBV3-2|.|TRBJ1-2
TGTGCCAGCAGCCAAGACCCCCGGCGTACGTCAGGCTACACCTTC
CASSQDPRRTSGYTF
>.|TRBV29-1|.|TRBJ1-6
TGCAGCGTTGGTGGGGACGGTGATAATTCACCCCTCCACTTT
CSVGGDGDNSPLHF
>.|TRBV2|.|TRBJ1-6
TGTGCCAGCAACAGGGACAATTCACCCCTCCACTTT
CASNRDNSPLHF
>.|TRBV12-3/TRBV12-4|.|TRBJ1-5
TGTGCCAGCAGTGCAGGGAATCAGCCCCAGCATTTT
CASSAGNQPQHF
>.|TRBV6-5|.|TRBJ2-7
TGTGCCAGCAGGGGTACAGGCCTCGAGCAGTACTTC
CASRGTGLEQYF
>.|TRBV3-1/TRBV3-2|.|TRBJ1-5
TGTGCCAGCAGCCCGGGGGAGGGAAGGAGGCCCCAGCATTTT
CASSPGEGRRPQHF
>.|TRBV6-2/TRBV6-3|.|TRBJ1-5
TGTGCCAGCAGTACAGGGAGCTATAGCAATCAGCCCCAGCATTTT
CASSTGSYSNQPQHF
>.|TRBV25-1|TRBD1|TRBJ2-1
TGTGCCAGCAGTGATTCCATCAGGGGGCGATTGTACAATGAGCAGTTCTTC
CASSDSIRGRLYNEQFF
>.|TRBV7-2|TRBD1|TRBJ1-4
TGTGCCAGCAGCTTAGAGGGACAGGGGGGAGAAAAACTGTTTTTT
CASSLEGQGGEKLFF
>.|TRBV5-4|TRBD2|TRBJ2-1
TGTGCCGCCCGGGAGGGAGGACCTGACAATGAGCAGTTCTTC
CAAREGGPDNEQFF
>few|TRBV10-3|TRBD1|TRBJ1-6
TGTGCCATCAGTCTTGGAAGGGGGCCCTCGAATTCACCCCTCCACTTT
CAISLGRGPSNSPLHF
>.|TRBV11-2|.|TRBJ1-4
TGTGCCAGCAGCTTAACCGGGGGTTCACTTAGCGGAAAACTGTTTTTT
CASSLTGGSLSGKLFF
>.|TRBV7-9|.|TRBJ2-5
TGTGCCAGCAGCCCCCAATACTTC
CASSPQYF
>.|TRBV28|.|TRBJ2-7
TGTGCCAGCAGTCCCCCACCCCGGCAGTACTTC
CASSPPPRQYF
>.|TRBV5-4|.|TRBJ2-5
TGTGCCAGCAGCCACCAACAGGAAAAAGAGACCCAGTACTTC
CASSHQQEKETQYF
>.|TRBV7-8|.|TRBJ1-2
TGTGCCAGCAGCTTGAGACCCCAAAATGGCTACACCTTC
CASSLRPQNGYTF
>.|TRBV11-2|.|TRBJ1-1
TGTGCCAGCAGCTTAGGTAGGGCAGGAGAAGCTTTCTTT
CASSLGRAGEAFF
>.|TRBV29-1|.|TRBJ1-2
TGCAGCGTTGAATCAGGGGATGGCTACACCTTC
CSVESGDGYTF